This TCR beta chain was recorded in a study of T cells in Graves' hyperthyroidism and ophthalmopathy (dated by TCRdb to the late 2010s). Regarding the complete study: Peripheral blood samples were taken at the time of initial diagnosis, prior to any treatment. To identify distinguishing TCR V-J signatures, a discovery cohort of 90 to 100 patients was used, comprising 43 with Graves' ophthalmopathy and 57 with stable Graves' hyperthyroidism. An independent validation cohort of around 19 hyperthyroidism patients and 17 patients who later progressed to ophthalmopathy tested prospective prediction of ophthalmopathy. For training and testing, the 100 or so patients in the discovery cohort were randomly divided in a 7:3 ratio. In addition, the study compared T-cell repertoires in thyroid tissue and in blood from over 5 Graves' hyperthyroidism patients. After sampling, hyperthyroidism patients received methimazole starting at 30 mg daily, and ophthalmopathy patients received high-dose intravenous methylprednisolone. The paper describes TCR Vbeta CDR3 sequencing of some 130 peripheral blood samples, made up of approximately 40 ophthalmopathy patients, 70 to 75 hyperthyroidism patients and 17 progressor patients.

Amplification of TCR beta CDR3 regions was carried out from RNA transcripts. The TCR CDR3 was subjected to a first round of RT-PCR using the HTBI primer set and the Qiagen OneStep RT-PCR kit. Libraries were constructed in a second round of multiplex PCR, after which size selection and purification were performed. Libraries were sequenced paired-end with 100 bp reads on an Illumina HiSeq2000. Per the source publication's procedure: SOAPnuke was used to process the raw data, throwing out any read that contained adapters or uncalled bases, had a mean Phred below 15, or lacked an exact constant-primer or identifier match. COPE v1.2.5 was used to merge the high-quality paired reads, and each unique nucleotide sequence was defined as a clonotype. MiTCR v1.1 was used to align clonotypes to the IMGT TRBV, TRBD and TRBJ reference segments. The analysis included only V-J combinations with a frequency above 0.0001, which together covered more than 99% of the repertoires. A TCS score was defined as the ratio of F50 (clonal expansion) to E x V (chaos), with BLOSUM62-based TCRdist applied between CDR3 peptides within each V-J. Welch's t-statistics and random forest reduced just over 500 V-J features to 10 to 15, which were used in a naive Bayes classifier (R e1071). The public reads were quality trimmed at Q25 with fastp and then assembled into clones with MiXCR by TCRdb, keeping productive beta chains. Each CDR3 protein gets just one entry, which takes the most common genes and DNA from the rows behind it. None of the V and J calls come from the authors' own analysis; TCRdb made them. The sample records about 550,000 distinct CDR3 sequences, less than 25% of which are singletons. More than 25% of the sample is taken by the ten largest.

CDR1 and CDR2, looked up from the germline V gene (reference sequence), are DFQATT and SNEGSKA. The CDR3 runs 14 residues from the cysteine to the phenylalanine. The entry retains the CDR3 DNA only, 42 bases that are in frame from base 1. This clonotype was seen more than once but under ten times. This receptor's antigen is unknown. At one of its ends the junction is not consistent with the germline gene, which may arise from a read error. Stable Graves' hyperthyroidism was defined as the absence of progression to ophthalmopathy over 18 months of follow-up. Hyperthyroidism patients were aged 18 to 65 years and newly diagnosed, with disease duration of less than 2 months. The study excluded patients with uncontrolled infections, other autoimmune diseases, pregnancy or lactation. Diagnoses were established on the basis of clinical symptoms, serum thyroxine and TRAb, thyroid ultrasound, and orbital computed tomography. PBMCs were separated from 7.5 to 10 ml of fresh peripheral blood using Ficoll-Paque density gradient centrifugation. Total RNA was extracted using Trizol reagent, and RNA quality was assessed on an Agilent 2100 Bioanalyzer.

Results and caveats for the whole study, not just this receptor: Most expanded thyroid clonotypes (frequency above 0.001) were also detected in blood, a finding suggesting that blood repertoires may reflect thyroid immune responses. In validation, the model predicted progression to ophthalmopathy with approximately 71% sensitivity and 72% to 85% specificity, a median of around six months before onset. A model built on a 13 V-J signature distinguished ophthalmopathy from stable hyperthyroidism, reaching roughly 88% sensitivity and approximately 81% specificity in cross-validation and 80%/75% in testing. No statistical method was used to set the sample size in advance, and investigators knew the group allocation.

The chain is encoded by TRBV20-1 joined to TRBJ2-5, with TRBD1 matching 10 junction bases. This clonotype originated in a man aged 18 to 29 with Graves' hyperthyroidism. Sample: blood. The sequenced DNA is TGCACTGCTAGAGAGGACAGGGGGAGGGAGACCCAGTACTTC. Its protein product is CTAREDRGRETQYF.